The rows below give T cell receptor beta chains drawn from one sample of a study of T cell responses to AZD1222 COVID-19 vaccine. Only in-frame clones appear in the TCRdb table, and some are missing; sequencing was by immunoSEQ multiplex PCR. The sample contains 250,000 to 300,000 clones, about 94% of which appear only once. The sample in question was peripheral blood, obtained 28 days after the second AZD1222 dose. The source is an adult who received the AZD1222 COVID-19 vaccine. Each CDR3 is given with its conserved first and last residue. The order of the fields is D gene, V gene, J gene, clone size, CDR3 protein, CDR3 DNA. D genes are given only for firm matches. Only some rows state a clone size, as once, few, many or a class for expanded clones.

D gene: TRBD1; V gene: TRBV27; J gene: TRBJ2-7; clone size: NA; CDR3 protein: CASSFLRQGASYEQYF; CDR3 DNA: TGTGCCAGCAGTTTCCTCCGACAGGGGGCTTCCTACGAGCAGTACTTC
D gene: NA; V gene: TRBV14; J gene: TRBJ1-1; clone size: NA; CDR3 protein: CASSQVAGPGTEAFF; CDR3 DNA: TGTGCCAGCAGCCAAGTTGCAGGCCCAGGTACTGAAGCTTTCTTT
D gene: NA; V gene: TRBV9; J gene: TRBJ1-2; clone size: NA; CDR3 protein: CASSVDEGFRGYTF; CDR3 DNA: TGTGCCAGCAGCGTAGATGAGGGTTTTCGGGGCTACACCTTC
D gene: NA; V gene: TRBV11-2; J gene: TRBJ1-2; clone size: NA; CDR3 protein: CASSTEDYGYTF; CDR3 DNA: TGTGCCAGCAGCACAGAGGACTATGGCTACACCTTC
D gene: NA; V gene: TRBV5-4; J gene: TRBJ1-3; clone size: NA; CDR3 protein: CASSFLEGTRIGNTIYF; CDR3 DNA: TGTGCCAGCAGCTTCTTAGAAGGCACTCGGATTGGAAACACCATATATTTT
D gene: NA; V gene: TRBV5-4; J gene: TRBJ1-2; clone size: NA; CDR3 protein: CASSLGVGAYGYTF; CDR3 DNA: TGTGCCAGCAGCTTGGGTGTAGGGGCTTATGGCTACACCTTC
D gene: TRBD2; V gene: TRBV2; J gene: TRBJ2-5; clone size: NA; CDR3 protein: CASRSSGGALETQYF; CDR3 DNA: TGTGCCAGCAGGTCTAGCGGGGGGGCGTTGGAGACCCAGTACTTC
D gene: NA; V gene: TRBV19; J gene: TRBJ2-2; clone size: NA; CDR3 protein: CASSTFRGGAGELFF; CDR3 DNA: TGTGCCAGTAGTACCTTCAGGGGTGGTGCCGGGGAGCTGTTTTTT
D gene: TRBD2; V gene: TRBV19; J gene: TRBJ2-2; clone size: NA; CDR3 protein: CASSLFLLAGEAGELFF; CDR3 DNA: TGTGCCAGTAGTCTCTTCCTCCTAGCGGGGGAGGCCGGGGAGCTGTTTTTT
D gene: TRBD1; V gene: TRBV18; J gene: TRBJ1-4; clone size: NA; CDR3 protein: CASSPGQPTNEKLFF; CDR3 DNA: TGTGCCAGCTCACCGGGACAGCCAACTAATGAAAAACTGTTTTTT
D gene: TRBD2; V gene: TRBV4-2; J gene: TRBJ2-7; clone size: NA; CDR3 protein: CASSQDGRGGRNEQYF; CDR3 DNA: TGTGCCAGCAGCCAAGATGGGCGGGGGGGCCGAAACGAGCAGTACTTC
D gene: NA; V gene: TRBV20-1; J gene: TRBJ2-7; clone size: NA; CDR3 protein: CSAREPYEQYF; CDR3 DNA: TGCAGTGCTAGGGAGCCCTACGAGCAGTACTTC
D gene: TRBD1; V gene: TRBV7-3; J gene: TRBJ2-7; clone size: NA; CDR3 protein: CASSLLETGWNEQYF; CDR3 DNA: TGTGCCAGCAGCTTATTAGAGACAGGGTGGAACGAGCAGTACTTC
D gene: NA; V gene: TRBV10-3; J gene: TRBJ2-7; clone size: NA; CDR3 protein: CAISSTGYSGWSSYEQYF; CDR3 DNA: TGTGCCATCAGTTCGACAGGCTATAGCGGGTGGAGCTCCTACGAGCAGTACTTC
D gene: NA; V gene: TRBV28; J gene: TRBJ1-6; clone size: NA; CDR3 protein: CASNHWGVGRDSPLHF; CDR3 DNA: TGTGCCAGCAACCATTGGGGGGTTGGTCGGGATTCACCCCTCCACTTT
D gene: NA; V gene: TRBV4-2; J gene: TRBJ1-1; clone size: NA; CDR3 protein: CASSREVAVMNTEAFF; CDR3 DNA: TGTGCCAGCAGCCGGGAGGTGGCAGTGATGAACACTGAAGCTTTCTTT
D gene: TRBD1; V gene: TRBV18; J gene: TRBJ1-2; clone size: NA; CDR3 protein: CASSPDRTYGYTF; CDR3 DNA: TGTGCCAGCTCACCGGACAGGACCTATGGCTACACCTTC
D gene: NA; V gene: TRBV11-1; J gene: TRBJ1-2; clone size: NA; CDR3 protein: CASSLDRADGYTF; CDR3 DNA: TGTGCCAGCAGCTTAGATAGAGCGGATGGCTACACCTTC
D gene: NA; V gene: TRBV10-2; J gene: TRBJ1-6; clone size: NA; CDR3 protein: CASSHGGVNSPLHF; CDR3 DNA: TGCGCCAGCAGCCACGGGGGGGTCAATTCACCCCTCCACTTT
D gene: NA; V gene: TRBV11-2; J gene: TRBJ1-3; clone size: NA; CDR3 protein: CASSSGRLSGNTIYF; CDR3 DNA: TGTGCCAGCAGCTCCGGACGGCTCTCTGGAAACACCATATATTTT
D gene: TRBD1; V gene: TRBV13; J gene: TRBJ1-3; clone size: once; CDR3 protein: CASGLTGAGNTIYF; CDR3 DNA: TGTGCCAGCGGTCTCACAGGGGCTGGAAACACCATATATTTT
D gene: NA; V gene: TRBV6-2/TRBV6-3; J gene: TRBJ1-5; clone size: NA; CDR3 protein: CASSPPRSSNQPQHF; CDR3 DNA: TGTGCCAGCAGTCCCCCGCGTTCTAGCAATCAGCCCCAGCATTTT
D gene: NA; V gene: TRBV3-1/TRBV3-2; J gene: TRBJ2-7; clone size: NA; CDR3 protein: CASSLLRGSYEQYF; CDR3 DNA: TGTGCCAGCAGCCTGTTGCGGGGTAGCTACGAGCAGTACTTC
D gene: TRBD1; V gene: TRBV9; J gene: TRBJ1-5; clone size: once; CDR3 protein: CASSAGGGNQPQHF; CDR3 DNA: TGTGCCAGCAGCGCAGGGGGTGGCAATCAGCCCCAGCATTTT
D gene: TRBD1; V gene: TRBV2; J gene: TRBJ1-5; clone size: NA; CDR3 protein: CASTGQGAPGNQPQHF; CDR3 DNA: TGTGCCAGCACCGGACAGGGGGCGCCAGGCAATCAGCCCCAGCATTTT
D gene: TRBD1; V gene: TRBV6-4; J gene: TRBJ1-2; clone size: NA; CDR3 protein: CASSSTGVGGYTF; CDR3 DNA: TGTGCCAGCAGTTCGACAGGGGTGGGTGGCTACACCTTC
D gene: TRBD1; V gene: TRBV15; J gene: TRBJ1-4; clone size: NA; CDR3 protein: CATSRAGQVREKLFF; CDR3 DNA: TGTGCCACCAGCAGAGCCGGACAGGTTCGCGAAAAACTGTTTTTT
D gene: NA; V gene: TRBV27; J gene: TRBJ1-1; clone size: NA; CDR3 protein: CASSLNPENTEAFF; CDR3 DNA: TGTGCCAGCAGTTTAAATCCGGAGAACACTGAAGCTTTCTTT
D gene: NA; V gene: TRBV27; J gene: TRBJ1-5; clone size: NA; CDR3 protein: CASSFMGGQPQHF; CDR3 DNA: TGTGCCAGCAGTTTTATGGGGGGACAGCCCCAGCATTTT
D gene: NA; V gene: TRBV2; J gene: TRBJ2-7; clone size: NA; CDR3 protein: CASSAGTPSGEQYF; CDR3 DNA: TGTGCCAGCAGTGCCGGGACACCGTCTGGCGAGCAGTACTTC
D gene: TRBD1; V gene: TRBV6-6; J gene: TRBJ1-3; clone size: NA; CDR3 protein: CASSRDRKHSGNTIYF; CDR3 DNA: TGTGCCAGCAGTCGGGACAGGAAACACTCTGGAAACACCATATATTTT
D gene: TRBD2; V gene: TRBV7-3; J gene: TRBJ2-2; clone size: NA; CDR3 protein: CASSPGASGRAGELFF; CDR3 DNA: TGTGCCAGCAGCCCAGGCGCTAGCGGGAGAGCCGGGGAGCTGTTTTTT
D gene: NA; V gene: TRBV7-9; J gene: TRBJ1-5; clone size: NA; CDR3 protein: CASSLVGGKYQPQHF; CDR3 DNA: TGTGCCAGCAGCTTAGTGGGCGGAAAGTATCAGCCCCAGCATTTT
D gene: NA; V gene: TRBV7-2; J gene: TRBJ1-1; clone size: NA; CDR3 protein: CASSLRMNTEAFF; CDR3 DNA: TGTGCCAGCAGCTTAAGGATGAACACTGAAGCTTTCTTT
D gene: NA; V gene: TRBV29-1; J gene: TRBJ2-6; clone size: NA; CDR3 protein: CSVISGANVLTF; CDR3 DNA: TGCAGCGTTATCTCTGGGGCCAACGTCCTGACTTTC
D gene: TRBD1; V gene: TRBV27; J gene: TRBJ2-2; clone size: NA; CDR3 protein: CASSSTGGNPGELFF; CDR3 DNA: TGTGCCAGCAGTTCGACAGGGGGGAATCCCGGGGAGCTGTTTTTT
D gene: NA; V gene: TRBV2; J gene: TRBJ2-5; clone size: NA; CDR3 protein: CASSPPRDLGETQYF; CDR3 DNA: TGTGCCAGCAGTCCTCCCCGGGACCTAGGGGAGACCCAGTACTTC